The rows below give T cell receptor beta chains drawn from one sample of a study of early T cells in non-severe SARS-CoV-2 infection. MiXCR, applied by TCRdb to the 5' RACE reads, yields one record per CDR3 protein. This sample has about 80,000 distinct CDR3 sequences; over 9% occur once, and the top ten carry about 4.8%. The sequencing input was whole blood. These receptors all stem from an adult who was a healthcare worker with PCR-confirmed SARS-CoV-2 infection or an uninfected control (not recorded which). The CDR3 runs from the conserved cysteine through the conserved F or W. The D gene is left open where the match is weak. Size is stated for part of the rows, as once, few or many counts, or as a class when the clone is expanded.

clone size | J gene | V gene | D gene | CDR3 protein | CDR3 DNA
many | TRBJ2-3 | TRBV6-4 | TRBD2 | CASSDSTSGSTDTQYF | TGTGCCAGCAGTGACTCGACTAGCGGGAGCACAGATACGCAGTATTTT
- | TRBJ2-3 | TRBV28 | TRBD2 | CASSALAGGRLADTQYF | TGTGCCAGCAGTGCCCTAGCGGGAGGAAGGTTGGCAGATACGCAGTATTTT
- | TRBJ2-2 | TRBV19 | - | CASRTPTDHTGELFF | TGTGCCAGTAGAACCCCCACGGACCACACCGGGGAGCTGTTTTTT
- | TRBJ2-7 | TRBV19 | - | CASRSQTSPYEQYF | TGTGCCAGTAGGAGTCAAACTAGCCCTTACGAGCAGTACTTC
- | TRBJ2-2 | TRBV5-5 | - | CASSPVQAITGELFF | TGTGCCAGCAGCCCGGTTCAGGCCATCACCGGGGAGCTGTTTTTT
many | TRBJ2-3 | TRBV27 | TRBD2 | CASRTSADTQYF | TGTGCCAGCAGAACTAGCGCAGATACGCAGTATTTT
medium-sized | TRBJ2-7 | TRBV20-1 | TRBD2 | CSARDLAGAGREQYF | TGCAGTGCTAGAGATCTAGCGGGAGCGGGGCGCGAGCAGTACTTC
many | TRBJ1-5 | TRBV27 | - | CASSLLGADQPQHF | TGTGCCAGCAGTTTATTGGGGGCGGACCAGCCCCAGCATTTT
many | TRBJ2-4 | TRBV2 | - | CASSEARVLRYF | TGTGCCAGCAGTGAAGCTAGGGTGCTGAGGTACTTC
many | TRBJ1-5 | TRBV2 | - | CASSRTFKDQPQHF | TGTGCCAGCAGTAGGACATTCAAGGATCAGCCCCAGCATTTT
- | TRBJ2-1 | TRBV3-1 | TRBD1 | CASSQGRRQGAWDEQFF | TGTGCCAGCAGCCAAGGCCGAAGACAGGGGGCGTGGGATGAGCAGTTCTTC
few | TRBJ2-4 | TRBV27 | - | CASSLSIQVRNIQYF | TGTGCCAGCAGTTTATCGATACAGGTCAGGAACATTCAGTACTTC
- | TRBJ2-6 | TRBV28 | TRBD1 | CASSLAGDRSGANVLTF | TGTGCCAGCAGTCTCGCAGGGGACAGATCTGGGGCCAACGTCCTGACTTTC
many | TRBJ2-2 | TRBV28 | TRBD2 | CASRPGLAGTGELFF | TGTGCCAGCAGACCCGGACTAGCTGGGACCGGGGAGCTGTTTTTT
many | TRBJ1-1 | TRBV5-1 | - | CASSLYGREGDTEAFF | TGCGCCAGCAGCTTATACGGACGGGAGGGGGACACTGAAGCTTTCTTT
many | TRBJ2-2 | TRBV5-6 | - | CASSSRNTGELFF | TGTGCCAGCAGCTCCCGCAACACCGGGGAGCTGTTTTTT
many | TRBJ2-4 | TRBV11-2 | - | CASSLAPAKNIQYF | TGTGCCAGCAGCTTGGCACCGGCCAAAAACATTCAGTACTTC
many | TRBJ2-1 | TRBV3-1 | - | CASSQDWGIAYNEQFF | TGTGCCAGCAGCCAAGATTGGGGGATCGCGTACAATGAGCAGTTCTTC
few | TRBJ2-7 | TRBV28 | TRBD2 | CASSLRLAHEQYF | TGTGCCAGCAGCCTCAGACTAGCGCACGAGCAGTACTTC
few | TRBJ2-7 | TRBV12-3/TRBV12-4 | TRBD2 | CASRQLAGGSEQYF | TGTGCCAGCAGACAACTAGCGGGAGGTTCCGAGCAGTACTTC
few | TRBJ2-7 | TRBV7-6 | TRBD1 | CASSRGGAETYEQYF | TGTGCCAGCAGTCGAGGGGGCGCCGAAACCTACGAGCAGTACTTC
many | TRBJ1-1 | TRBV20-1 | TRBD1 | CSARQGAGNTEAFF | TGCAGTGCTCGGCAGGGGGCGGGAAACACTGAAGCTTTCTTT
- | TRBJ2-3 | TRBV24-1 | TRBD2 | CATSDFGGSGTDTQYF | TGTGCCACCAGTGATTTCGGCGGGAGTGGCACAGATACGCAGTATTTT
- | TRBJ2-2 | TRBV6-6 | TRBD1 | CASSYRQGTGELFF | TGTGCCAGCAGTTACAGACAGGGCACCGGGGAGCTGTTTTTT
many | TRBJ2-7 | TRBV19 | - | CASQEGDEQYF | TGTGCCAGCCAAGAGGGAGACGAGCAGTACTTC
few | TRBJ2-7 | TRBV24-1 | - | CATRTNYNSYEQYF | TGTGCCACCAGAACAAATTACAACAGCTACGAGCAGTACTTC
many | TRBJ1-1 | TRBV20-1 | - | CSSSHVGSYTEAFF | TGCAGCTCAAGTCACGTCGGCAGTTACACTGAAGCTTTCTTT
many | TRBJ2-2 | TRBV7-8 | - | CASSYTGGRAGELFF | TGTGCCAGCAGCTATACAGGGGGGAGGGCCGGGGAGCTGTTTTTT
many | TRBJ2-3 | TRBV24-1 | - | CATSDGGLSPDTQYF | TGTGCCACCAGTGATGGGGGACTTTCCCCAGATACGCAGTATTTT
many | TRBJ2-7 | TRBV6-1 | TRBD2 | CASRGGLAGVYEQYF | TGTGCCAGCCGGGGAGGACTAGCGGGAGTTTACGAGCAGTACTTC
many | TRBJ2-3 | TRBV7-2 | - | CASSHRWGGTDTQYF | TGTGCCAGCAGCCATCGTTGGGGGGGCACAGATACGCAGTATTTT
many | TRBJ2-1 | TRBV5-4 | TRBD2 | CASSHARGLAGGEQFF | TGTGCCAGCAGCCACGCGAGGGGACTAGCGGGAGGGGAGCAGTTCTTC
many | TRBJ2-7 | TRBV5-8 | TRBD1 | CASRSGQGMGEQYF | TGTGCCAGCAGAAGCGGACAGGGGATGGGCGAGCAGTACTTC
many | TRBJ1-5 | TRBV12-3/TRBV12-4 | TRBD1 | CASSLGTGSQPQHF | TGTGCCAGCAGTTTAGGGACAGGGTCTCAGCCCCAGCATTTT
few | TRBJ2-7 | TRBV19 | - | CASSPAGGLREQYF | TGTGCCAGTAGTCCTGCCGGGGGGCTTCGCGAGCAGTACTTC
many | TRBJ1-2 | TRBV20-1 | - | CSASASFNPYGYTF | TGCAGTGCTAGCGCTAGTTTTAACCCCTATGGCTACACCTTC
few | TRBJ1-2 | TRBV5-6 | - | CASSLSGAGNYGYTF | TGTGCCAGCAGCTTAAGTGGGGCCGGAAACTATGGCTACACCTTC
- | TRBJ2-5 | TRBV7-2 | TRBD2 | CASSLGGAQTQYF | TGTGCCAGCAGCCTCGGGGGGGCTCAGACCCAGTACTTC
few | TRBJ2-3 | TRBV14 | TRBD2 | CASSLRGADTQYF | TGTGCCAGCAGCCTCCGGGGGGCAGATACGCAGTATTTT
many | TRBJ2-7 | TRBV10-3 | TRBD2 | CAISASGSSSYEQYF | TGTGCCATCAGTGCTAGCGGGTCTAGCTCCTACGAGCAGTACTTC
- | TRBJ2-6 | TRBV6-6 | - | CASSAGRNSGANVLTF | TGTGCCAGCAGTGCCGGACGCAACTCTGGGGCCAACGTCCTGACTTTC